The 27 T cell receptor beta chains below were found in one sample sequenced in a study of blood T cell repertoires in COVID-19. Profiled with immunoSEQ multiplex PCR; TCRdb holds only in-frame clones, not every one. The table shows about 150,000 clones, with 70% to 80% occurring only once. The specimen was peripheral blood. These receptors were obtained from a woman in her seventies with COVID-19, enrolled during active disease.

The V gene is TRBV28, the J gene TRBJ2-7; no firm D call. The CDR3 length is 14 residues. Germline-derived CDR1 and CDR2 are MDHEN and SYDVKM. V was shortened by 2 bases and J by 0 bases, with 8 bases between the two germline ends. DNA of the CDR3: TGTGCCAGCAGTTTAGGCCCGGGCTCCTACGAGCAGTACTTC. Amino acid sequence: CASSLGPGSYEQYF.

The CDR3 is CASSIGQAPNQPQHF. The CDR3 DNA sequence: TGTGCCAGTAGTATAGGCCAGGCCCCCAATCAGCCCCAGCATTTT. V gene TRBV19 combines with J gene TRBJ1-5; D is unclear. This CDR3 contains 15 residues. V was pared by 1 base and J by 3 bases, with 10 bases between. Germline loops: CDR1 LNHDA, CDR2 SQIVND (reference sequence).

V usage is TRBV5-1 and J usage is TRBJ2-5; weak D call: TRBD1 (6 bases). The CDR3 is 15 residues long. In germline, CDR1 is SGHRS, CDR2 YFSETQ. The germline V and J ends were trimmed by 0 bases and 5 bases, with 14 bases remaining between them. The CDR3 nucleotides are TGCGCCAGCAGCTTGGAGGGGGTCAGCTGGGAGACCCAGTACTTC. It encodes CASSLEGVSWETQYF.

The V call is TRBV7-6, the J call TRBJ1-4; weak D call: TRBD1 (6 bases). The ends were cut back, 2 bases at V and 8 bases at J, with 12 bases in the middle. CDR1 and CDR2 (germline): SGHVS, FNYEAQ. The CDR3 has 14 residues. The CDR3, as DNA: TGTGCCAGCAGCTTACAGGCCCAGGGGGAAAAACTGTTTTTT. This encodes CASSLQAQGEKLFF.

The V and J genes are TRBV28 and TRBJ1-2, with TRBD1 matching over 9 bases. Germline CDR1 reads MDHEN; CDR2 reads SYDVKM. With V trimmed by 6 bases and J by 8 bases, 7 bases remained unmatched. The CDR3 extends over 13 amino acids. The CDR3 region is CASSRTGALGYTF. The CDR3 DNA sequence: TGTGCCAGCAGCCGGACAGGGGCACTGGGCTACACCTTC.

The CDR3, as DNA: TGTGCCAGTAAAGAAAAAACCGGGTCCCATGACAATCAGCCCCAGCATTTT. Encoded protein: CASKEKTGSHDNQPQHF. This chain links TRBV19 with TRBJ1-5; D is uncertain. Germline loops: CDR1 LNHDA, CDR2 SQIVND (reference sequence). CDR3 length equals 17 residues. Trimming pared 7 bases from V and 3 bases from J, leaving 22 bases between.

The gene calls are TRBV5-4 and TRBJ2-7; TRBD1 aligns across 9 bases. The germline V gene has CDR1 SGHNT and CDR2 YYREEE (reference sequence). The length of the CDR3 is 14 residues. Trimming at V came to 5 bases and at J to 1 base, leaving 4 bases not matched to a gene. The DNA for the CDR3 is TGTGCCAGCAGACCACAGGGGGCATCCTACGAGCAGTACTTC. The encoded protein is CASRPQGASYEQYF.

The CDR3 DNA reads TGTGCCAGCAGCGATCGGACCGGGAGGTCGAGGAACACTGAAGCTTTCTTT. Its protein is CASSDRTGRSRNTEAFF. The J gene is TRBJ1-1, the V gene TRBV11-2; D gene unclear. This CDR3 has 17 residues. The V gene lost 5 bases and the J gene lost 1 base, with 20 bases spanning the gap. Germline CDR1 and CDR2: SGHAT and FQNNGV.

This clone was detected once. This chain joins TRBV14 and TRBJ2-5, with 9 positions matching TRBD1. Germline assignment: CDR1 SGHDN and CDR2 FVKESK. The CDR3 contains 16 residues. After removal of 4 bases from V and 5 bases from J, the junction contained 11 bases not matched to a gene. CDR3 sequence reads: CASSRDNRGPGETQYF. As DNA, the CDR3 is TGTGCCAGCAGCCGAGATAACAGGGGGCCGGGGGAGACCCAGTACTTC.

The V and J genes are TRBV7-3 and TRBJ2-2; a weak D match, TRBD1 (5 bases). The CDR3 totals 13 residues. CDR1 is SGHTA, CDR2 FQGTGA, per germline. V lost 4 bases to trimming and J lost 6 bases, with 9 bases between them. CDR3 sequence reads: CASSSKGSGELFF. The CDR3 DNA reads TGTGCCAGCAGCTCCAAGGGGTCCGGGGAGCTGTTTTTT.

This clone was counted a single time. V is TRBV4-2 and J is TRBJ1-2; D might be TRBD1 (6 bases). This CDR3 contains 16 residues. In germline, CDR1 is LGHNA, CDR2 YNFKEQ. Deletions cut 0 bases from V and 8 bases from J, with 19 bases between. CDR3 amino acids: CASSQETRGASRGYTF. The CDR3, as DNA: TGTGCCAGCAGCCAAGAAACACGGGGGGCTTCGCGGGGCTACACCTTC.

There are a few counts of this clone. The V and J genes are TRBV3-1 (or the pseudogene TRBV3-2) and TRBJ2-3, with a possible D match to TRBD2 (5 bases). Germline assignment: CDR1 LGHDT and CDR2 YNNKEL (reference sequence). CDR3 length: 14 amino acids. V lost 1 base to trimming and J lost 4 bases, with 9 bases between them. Here the CDR3 DNA reads TGTGCCAGCAGCCAAGCTAGCTTCTCAGATACGCAGTATTTT. Its protein is CASSQASFSDTQYF.

With regard to this clone: Other DNA sequences from this sample encode an identical CDR3 as well. The chain employs TRBV5-1 and TRBJ2-2; perhaps TRBD1 as D (5 bases). Trimming took 4 bases from V and 1 from J, leaving 8 bases between them. The germline V gene encodes CDR1 SGHRS and CDR2 YFSETQ. CDR3 length equals 14 residues. CDR3 protein: CASSTGQNTGELFF. The DNA of the CDR3 is TGCGCCAGCAGCACCGGACAGAACACCGGGGAGCTGTTTTTT. The variable domain in full, completed from reference TRBV5-1 and TRBJ2-2, reads KAGVTQTPRYLIKTRGQQVTLSCSPISGHRSVSWYQQTPGQGLQFLFEYFSETQRNKGNFPGRFSGRQFSNSRSEMNVSTLELGDSALYLCASSTGQNTGELFFGEGSRLTVL.

The chain employs TRBV28 and TRBJ2-5; D perhaps matches TRBD2 (5 bases). Per germline, CDR1 MDHEN and CDR2 SYDVKM. The CDR3 has 15 residues. The ends were cut back, 3 bases at V and 7 bases at J, with 18 bases in the middle. The CDR3 DNA sequence: TGTGCCAGCAGTTTTATAGAGGGTCACCTCACGACCCAGTACTTC. Translated: CASSFIEGHLTTQYF.

Regarding this clone: The junction does not match germline at one end; this may be a read error. The rearrangement links TRBV18 to TRBJ1-3, with 8 bases that match TRBD1. CDR1 is KGHSH, CDR2 LQKENI, per germline. The CDR3 loop spans 15 amino acids. In DNA form, the CDR3 reads TGTGCCAGCTCGCCACAGGGGGTCTCTGGAAACACCATATATTTT. Translating gives CASSPQGVSGNTIYF.

Concerning this clone itself: The same CDR3 can be traced to other DNA sequences in this sample. The chain joins TRBV4-1 to TRBJ1-2; no firm D call. Trimming removed 3 bases from V and 6 bases from J, with 11 bases in between. The CDR3 is 13 amino acids. CDR1 is MGHRA, CDR2 YSYEKL, per germline. The CDR3 sequence is CASSQGSGDGYTF. DNA of the CDR3: TGCGCCAGCAGCCAGGGCAGCGGAGATGGCTACACCTTC.

This rearrangement joins TRBV7-8 to TRBJ2-7, with 8 bases fitting TRBD2. The V gene end was trimmed by 6 bases and the J gene end by 2 bases; junction bases not matched to a gene: 12. This CDR3 region has 16 residues. Germline V gene data show CDR1 as SGHVS and CDR2 as FQNEAQ. In DNA form, the CDR3 reads TGTGCCAGCAGGCCACGCTCCGGGGGGGCCACCTACGAGCAGTACTTC. Its translation: CASRPRSGGATYEQYF.

Of note for this clone: Other DNA variants within this sample encode the same CDR3. The gene calls are TRBV6-5 and TRBJ2-3; D is possibly TRBD2 (5 bases). The germline CDR1 and CDR2 sequences are MNHEY and SVGAGI. V was pared by 8 bases and J by 1 base, with 10 bases between. This CDR3 region has 13 residues. The DNA for the CDR3 is TGTGCCAGCCGGGTGGGAGGCACAGATACGCAGTATTTT. This sequence encodes CASRVGGTDTQYF.

This clone came up once. CDR3 bases: TGTGCCAGCAGCTACCCCGAGGCTGAAGCTTTCTTT. Amino acids: CASSYPEAEAFF. This chain connects TRBV7-8 to TRBJ1-1; D not certain. CDR1 and CDR2 from the germline V gene are SGHVS and FQNEAQ. The CDR3 totals 12 residues. The germline V and J ends were trimmed by 4 bases and 6 bases, with 9 bases remaining between them.

This chain links TRBV7-2 with TRBJ1-2; D gene ambiguous. The germline gives CDR1 SGHTA, CDR2 FQGNSA. V lost 2 bases and J 5 bases, leaving 15 bases between the germline ends. CDR3 length equals 15 residues. CDR3 in DNA: TGTGCCAGCAGCTTAAAAGAGGGCCTAGGATATGGCTACACCTTC. It specifies CASSLKEGLGYGYTF.

This sequence joins TRBV5-4 and TRBJ1-1, with D maybe TRBD1 (5 bases). The CDR3 is 14 residues long. CDR1 and CDR2 from the germline V gene are SGHNT and YYREEE (reference sequence). With 0 bases removed from V and 2 bases from J, the gap between germline ends came to 8 bases. The CDR3 spells CASSLAGANTEAFF. The CDR3 bases are TGTGCCAGCAGCTTGGCTGGGGCTAACACTGAAGCTTTCTTT. Full variable domain (outside the CDR3, taken from reference TRBV5-4 and TRBJ1-1): ETGVTQSPTHLIKTRGQQVTLRCSSQSGHNTVSWYQQALGQGPQFIFQYYREEENGRGNFPPRFSGLQFPNYSSELNVNALELDDSALYLCASSLAGANTEAFFGQGTRLTVV.

The J gene is TRBJ1-2, the V gene TRBV6-1, with 8 bases identical to TRBD1. J gave up 6 bases and V 3 bases, and 6 bases lay outside the gene matches. The CDR3 spans 14 residues. Per the germline V gene, CDR1 is MNHNS and CDR2 is SASEGT. The CDR3 DNA sequence: TGTGCCAGCAGTGATCGCAGGGGGCGAGATGGCTACACCTTC. It translates to CASSDRRGRDGYTF.

The rearrangement uses TRBV9 and TRBJ1-3; weak D call: TRBD1 (5 bases). CDR1 is SGDLS, CDR2 YYNGEE, per germline. CDR3 length: 12 residues. With 7 bases removed from V and 4 bases from J, the gap between germline ends came to 9 bases. The chain's CDR3 is CASQGGGNTIYF. CDR3 nucleotide sequence: TGTGCCAGCCAGGGAGGGGGAAACACCATATATTTT.

The chain combines TRBV7-3 with TRBJ1-3, with 9 bases lining up with TRBD1. CDR1 and CDR2 (germline): SGHTA, FQGTGA. The V and J ends lost 5 bases and 2 bases, in that order; junction bases with no gene match: 10. This CDR3 region has 17 residues. In nucleotides, the CDR3 is TGTGCCAGCAGCATCGCCGGGACAGGGTGGCCTGGAAACACCATATATTTT. Translated, it gives CASSIAGTGWPGNTIYF. The full variable domain, its missing parts supplied by reference TRBV7-3 and TRBJ1-3, is GAGVSQTPSNKVTEKGKYVELRCDPISGHTALYWYRQSLGQGPEFLIYFQGTGAADDSGLPNDRFFAVRPEGSVSTLKIQRTERGDSAVYLCASSIAGTGWPGNTIYFGEGSWLTVV.

The V and J genes are TRBV25-1 and TRBJ2-1; 7 bases line up with TRBD1. Germline lookup yields CDR1 MGHDK and CDR2 SYGVNS. CDR3 size: 16 residues. The ends lost 2 bases at V and 2 bases at J; junction bases unmatched: 6. The CDR3 DNA sequence: TGTGCCAGCAGTGAAGAGGGGGCCGAGACCTACAATGAGCAGTTCTTC. Its translation: CASSEEGAETYNEQFF.

The chain is built from TRBV19 and TRBJ1-1; 7 bases are shared with TRBD1. There are 13 residues in the CDR3. Germline lookup yields CDR1 LNHDA and CDR2 SQIVND (reference sequence). The ends lost 8 bases at V and 1 base at J; junction bases unmatched: 4. DNA for the CDR3: TGTGCCAGTTTGGACAGGAGGAACACTGAAGCTTTCTTT. It translates to CASLDRRNTEAFF.

This chain connects TRBV28 to TRBJ1-5; TRBD1 matches 10 bases. This CDR3 is built from 14 residues. CDR1 is MDHEN, CDR2 SYDVKM, per germline. V was pared by 6 bases and J by 9 bases, with 8 bases of the junction left unmatched. The DNA of the CDR3 is TGTGCCAGCAGCCGTAGGACAGGGGGGAGGCCCCAGCATTTT. Translation: CASSRRTGGRPQHF.